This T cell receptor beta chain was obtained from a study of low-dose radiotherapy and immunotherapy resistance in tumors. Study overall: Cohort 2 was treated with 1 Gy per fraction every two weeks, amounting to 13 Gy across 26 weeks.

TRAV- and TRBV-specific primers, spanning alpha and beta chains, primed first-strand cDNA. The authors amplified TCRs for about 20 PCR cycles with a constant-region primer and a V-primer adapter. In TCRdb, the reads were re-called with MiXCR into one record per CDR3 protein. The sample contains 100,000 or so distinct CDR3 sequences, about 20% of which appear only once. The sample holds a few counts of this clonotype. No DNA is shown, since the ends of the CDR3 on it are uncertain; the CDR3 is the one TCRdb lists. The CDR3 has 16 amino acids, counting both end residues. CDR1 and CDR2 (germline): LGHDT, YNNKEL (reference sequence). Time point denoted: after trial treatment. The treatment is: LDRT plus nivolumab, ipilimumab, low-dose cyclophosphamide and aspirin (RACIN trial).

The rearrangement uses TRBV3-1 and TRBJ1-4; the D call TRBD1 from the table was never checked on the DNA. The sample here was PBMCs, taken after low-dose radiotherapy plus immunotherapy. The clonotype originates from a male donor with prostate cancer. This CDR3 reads CASSPRGARSKLFFFF.